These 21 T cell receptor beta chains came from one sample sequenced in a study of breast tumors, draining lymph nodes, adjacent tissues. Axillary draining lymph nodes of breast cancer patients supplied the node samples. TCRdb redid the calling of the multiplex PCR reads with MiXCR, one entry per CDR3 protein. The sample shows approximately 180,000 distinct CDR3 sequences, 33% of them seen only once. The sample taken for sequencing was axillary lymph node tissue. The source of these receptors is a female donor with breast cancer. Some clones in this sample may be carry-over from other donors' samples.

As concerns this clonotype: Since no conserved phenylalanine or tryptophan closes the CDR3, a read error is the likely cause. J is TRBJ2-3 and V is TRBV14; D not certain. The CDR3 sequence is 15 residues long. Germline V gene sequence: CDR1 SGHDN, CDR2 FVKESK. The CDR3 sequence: CASSQRQDYSDMQYL. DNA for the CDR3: TGTGCCAGCAGCCAACGGCAGGATTACTCAGATATGCAGTATCTT.

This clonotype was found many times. CDR3 sequence (DNA): TGTGCCAGTAGTATAGTGGACTCCTACGAGCAGTACTTC. Translation gives CASSIVDSYEQYF. This chain uses TRBV19 with TRBJ2-7; D unclear. This CDR3 is 13 amino acids long. V was clipped by 1 base and J by 0 bases, with 4 bases between them. Germline CDR1 is LNHDA and CDR2 is SQIVND (reference sequence).

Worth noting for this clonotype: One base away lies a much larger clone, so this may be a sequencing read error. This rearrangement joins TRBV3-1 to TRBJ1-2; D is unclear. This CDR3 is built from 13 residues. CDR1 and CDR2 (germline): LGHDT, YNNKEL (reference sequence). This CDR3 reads CASGQTRVHGYTF. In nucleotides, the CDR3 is TGTGCCAGCGGCCAAACTCGGGTGCATGGCTACACCTTC. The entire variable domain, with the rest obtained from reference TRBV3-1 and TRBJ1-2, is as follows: DTAVSQTPKYLVTQMGNDKSIKCEQNLGHDTMYWYKQDSKKFLKIMFSYNNKELIINETVPNRFSPKSPDKAHLNLHINSLELGDSAVYFCASGQTRVHGYTFGSGTRLTVV.

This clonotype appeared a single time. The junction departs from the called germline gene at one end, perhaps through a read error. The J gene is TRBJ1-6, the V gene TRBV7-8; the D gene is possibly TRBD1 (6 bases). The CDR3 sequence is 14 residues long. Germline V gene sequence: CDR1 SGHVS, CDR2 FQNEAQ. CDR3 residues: CASSEDSRNSPFHF. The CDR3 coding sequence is TGTGCCAGCAGCGAGGACAGTCGCAATTCACCCTTCCACTTT.

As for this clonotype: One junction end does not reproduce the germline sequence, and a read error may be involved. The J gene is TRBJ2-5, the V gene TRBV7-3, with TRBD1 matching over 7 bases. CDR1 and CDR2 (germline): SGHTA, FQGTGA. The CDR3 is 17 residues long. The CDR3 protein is CASSSNYLRTGQEPQYF. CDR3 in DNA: TGTGCCAGCAGCTCGAACTACCTACGGACAGGTCAAGAGCCCCAGTACTTC.

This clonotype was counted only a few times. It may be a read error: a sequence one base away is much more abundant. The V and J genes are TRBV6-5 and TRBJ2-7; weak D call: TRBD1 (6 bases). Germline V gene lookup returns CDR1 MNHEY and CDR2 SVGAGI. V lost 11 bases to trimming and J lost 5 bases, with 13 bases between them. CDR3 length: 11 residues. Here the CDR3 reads CARRPGDEQYF. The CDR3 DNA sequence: TGTGCCCGACGGCCAGGGGACGAGCAGTACTTC.

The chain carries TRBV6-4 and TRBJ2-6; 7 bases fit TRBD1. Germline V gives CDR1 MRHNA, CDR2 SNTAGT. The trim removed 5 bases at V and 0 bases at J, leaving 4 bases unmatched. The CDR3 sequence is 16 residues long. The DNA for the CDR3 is TGTGCCAGCAGTCCCGACAGGGCCTCTGGGGCCAACGTCCTGACTTTC. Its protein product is CASSPDRASGANVLTF.

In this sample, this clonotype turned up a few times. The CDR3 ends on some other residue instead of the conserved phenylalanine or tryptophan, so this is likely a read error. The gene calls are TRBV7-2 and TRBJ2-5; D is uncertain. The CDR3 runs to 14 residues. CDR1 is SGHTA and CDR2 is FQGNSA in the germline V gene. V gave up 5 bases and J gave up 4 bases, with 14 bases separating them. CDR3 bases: TGTGCCAGCAGCACCCAGGCCCTCCGAGAGACCCAGTACCCC. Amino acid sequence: CASSTQALRETQYP.

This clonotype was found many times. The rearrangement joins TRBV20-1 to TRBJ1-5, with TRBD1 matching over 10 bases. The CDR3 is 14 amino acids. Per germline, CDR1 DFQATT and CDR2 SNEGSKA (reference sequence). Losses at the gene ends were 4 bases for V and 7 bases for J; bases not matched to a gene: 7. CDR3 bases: TGCAGTGCTACGGGACAGGGGAAGGGCCAGCCCCAGCATTTT. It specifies CSATGQGKGQPQHF.

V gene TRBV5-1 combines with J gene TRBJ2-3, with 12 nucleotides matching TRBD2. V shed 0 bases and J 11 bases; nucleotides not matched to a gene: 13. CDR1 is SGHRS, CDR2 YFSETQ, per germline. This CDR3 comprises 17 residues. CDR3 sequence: CASSLGLAGAGYNEQYF. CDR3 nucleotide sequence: TGCGCCAGCAGCTTGGGACTAGCGGGGGCGGGATACAATGAGCAGTATTTT.

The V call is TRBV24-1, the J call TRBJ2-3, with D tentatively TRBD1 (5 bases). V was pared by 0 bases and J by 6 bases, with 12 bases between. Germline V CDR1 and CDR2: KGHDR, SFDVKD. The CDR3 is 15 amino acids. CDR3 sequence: CATSDLVGPPDTQYF. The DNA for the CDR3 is TGTGCCACCAGTGATTTGGTGGGGCCCCCGGATACGCAGTATTTT.

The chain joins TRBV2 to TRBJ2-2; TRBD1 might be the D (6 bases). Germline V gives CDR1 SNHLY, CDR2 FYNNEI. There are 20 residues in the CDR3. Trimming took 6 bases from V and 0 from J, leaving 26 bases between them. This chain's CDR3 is CASRVTQGPQGCANTGELFF. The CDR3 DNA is TGTGCCAGCAGGGTCACACAGGGTCCCCAGGGCTGTGCGAACACCGGGGAGCTGTTTTTT.

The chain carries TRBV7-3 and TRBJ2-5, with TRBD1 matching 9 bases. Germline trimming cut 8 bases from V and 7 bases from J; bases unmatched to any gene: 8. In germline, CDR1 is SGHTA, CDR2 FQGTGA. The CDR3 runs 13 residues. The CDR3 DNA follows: TGTGCCAGCGCTACAGGGGGCCGCGGGACCCAGTACTTC. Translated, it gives CASATGGRGTQYF.

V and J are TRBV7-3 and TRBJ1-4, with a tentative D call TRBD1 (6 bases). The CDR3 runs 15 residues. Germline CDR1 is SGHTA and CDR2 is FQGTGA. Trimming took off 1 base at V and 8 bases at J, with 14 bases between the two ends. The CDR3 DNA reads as TGTGCCAGCAGCTTAATGTCCAGGGGTGGGGAAAAACTGTTTTTT. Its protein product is CASSLMSRGGEKLFF.

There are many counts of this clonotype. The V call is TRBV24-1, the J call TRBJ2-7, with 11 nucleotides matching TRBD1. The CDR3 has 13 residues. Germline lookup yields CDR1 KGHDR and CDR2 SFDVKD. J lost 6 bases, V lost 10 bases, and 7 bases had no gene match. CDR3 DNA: TGTGCCACAGGGACAGGGGGTTCGGGCGAGCAGTACTTC. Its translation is CATGTGGSGEQYF.

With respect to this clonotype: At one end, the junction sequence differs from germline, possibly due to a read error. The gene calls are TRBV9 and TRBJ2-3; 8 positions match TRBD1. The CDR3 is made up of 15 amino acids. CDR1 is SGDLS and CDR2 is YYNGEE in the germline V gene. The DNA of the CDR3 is TGTGCCAGCAGCGTTACAGGGGGAAGCACAGGTACGCAGTATTTT. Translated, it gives CASSVTGGSTGTQYF. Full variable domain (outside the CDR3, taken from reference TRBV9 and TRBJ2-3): DSGVTQTPKHLITATGQRVTLRCSPRSGDLSVYWYQQSLDQGLQFLIQYYNGEERAKGNILERFSAQQFPDLHSELNLSSLELGDSALYFCASSVTGGSTGTQYFGPGTRLTVL.

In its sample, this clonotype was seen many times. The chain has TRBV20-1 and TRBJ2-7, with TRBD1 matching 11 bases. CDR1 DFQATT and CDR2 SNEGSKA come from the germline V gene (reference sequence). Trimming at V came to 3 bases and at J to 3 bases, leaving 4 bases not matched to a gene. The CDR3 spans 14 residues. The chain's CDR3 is CSARVGTGGYEQYF. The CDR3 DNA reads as TGCAGTGCTAGGGTCGGGACAGGGGGCTACGAGCAGTACTTC.

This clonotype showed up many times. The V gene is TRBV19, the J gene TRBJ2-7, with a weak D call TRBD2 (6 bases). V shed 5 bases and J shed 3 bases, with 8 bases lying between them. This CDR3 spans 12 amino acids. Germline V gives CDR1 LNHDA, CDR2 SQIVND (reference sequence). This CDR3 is CASSPGDYEQYF. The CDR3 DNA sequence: TGTGCCAGTAGTCCGGGGGACTACGAGCAGTACTTC.

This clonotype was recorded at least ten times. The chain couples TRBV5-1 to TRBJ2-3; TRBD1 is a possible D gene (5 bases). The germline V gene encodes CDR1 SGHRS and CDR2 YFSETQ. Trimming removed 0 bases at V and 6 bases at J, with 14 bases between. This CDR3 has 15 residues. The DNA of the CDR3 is TGCGCCAGCAGCTTGGAAGTCAGGGCCTCGGATACGCAGTATTTT. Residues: CASSLEVRASDTQYF.

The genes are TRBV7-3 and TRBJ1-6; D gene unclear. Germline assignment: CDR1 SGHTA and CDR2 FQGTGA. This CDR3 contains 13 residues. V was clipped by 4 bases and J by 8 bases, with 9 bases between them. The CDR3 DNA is TGTGCCAGCAGCTCGCGGGAGGATTCACCCCTCCACTTT. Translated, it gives CASSSREDSPLHF.

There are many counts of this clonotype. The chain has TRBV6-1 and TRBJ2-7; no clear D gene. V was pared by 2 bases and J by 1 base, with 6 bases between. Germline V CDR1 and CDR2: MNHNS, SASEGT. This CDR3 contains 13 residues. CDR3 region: CASSENPSYEQYF. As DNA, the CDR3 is TGTGCCAGCAGTGAAAACCCATCCTACGAGCAGTACTTC.